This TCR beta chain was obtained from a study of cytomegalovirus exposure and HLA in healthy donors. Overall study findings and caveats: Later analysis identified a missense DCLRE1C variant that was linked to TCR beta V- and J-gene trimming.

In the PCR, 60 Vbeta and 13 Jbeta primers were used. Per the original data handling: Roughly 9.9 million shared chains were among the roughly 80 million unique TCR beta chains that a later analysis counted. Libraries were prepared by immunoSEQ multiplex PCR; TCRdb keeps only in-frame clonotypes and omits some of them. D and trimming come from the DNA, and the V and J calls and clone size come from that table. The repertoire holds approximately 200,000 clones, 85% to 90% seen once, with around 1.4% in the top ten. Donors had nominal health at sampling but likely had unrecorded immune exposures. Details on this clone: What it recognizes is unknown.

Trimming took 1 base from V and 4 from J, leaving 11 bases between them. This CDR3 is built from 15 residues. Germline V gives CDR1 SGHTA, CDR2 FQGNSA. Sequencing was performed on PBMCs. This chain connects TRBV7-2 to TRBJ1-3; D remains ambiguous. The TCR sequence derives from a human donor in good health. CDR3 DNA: TGTGCCAGCAGCTTAGTGGCGACATCAGGAAACACCATATATTTT. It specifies CASSLVATSGNTIYF.